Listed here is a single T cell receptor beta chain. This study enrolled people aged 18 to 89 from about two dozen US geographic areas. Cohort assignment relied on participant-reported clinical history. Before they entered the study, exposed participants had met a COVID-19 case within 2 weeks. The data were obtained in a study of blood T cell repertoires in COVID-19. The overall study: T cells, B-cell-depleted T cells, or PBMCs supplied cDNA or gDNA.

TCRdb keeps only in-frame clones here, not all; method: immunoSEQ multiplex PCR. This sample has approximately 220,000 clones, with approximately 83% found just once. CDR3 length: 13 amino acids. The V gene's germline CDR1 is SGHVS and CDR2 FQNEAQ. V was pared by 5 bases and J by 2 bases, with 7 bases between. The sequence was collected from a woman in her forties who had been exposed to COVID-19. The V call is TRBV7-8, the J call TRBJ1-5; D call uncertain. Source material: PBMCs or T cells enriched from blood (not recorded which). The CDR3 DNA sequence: TGTGCCAGCAGCCGTCGGGGCAATCAGCCCCAGCATTTT. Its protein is CASSRRGNQPQHF.